Each of the 8 T cell receptor beta chains below was sequenced from the same sample in a study of blood T cell repertoires in COVID-19. The assay was immunoSEQ multiplex PCR, and TCRdb's table has in-frame clones only and misses some. This sample yields over 200,000 clones, of which around 80% are seen a single time; approximately 5% belongs to the top ten. Specimen: peripheral blood. Receptors originate from a human donor in a cohort sampled during active COVID-19.

This chain uses TRBV25-1 with TRBJ1-1; a possible D gene is TRBD1 (6 bases). The length of the CDR3 is 15 residues. Trimming removed 4 bases from V and 5 bases from J, with 17 bases in between. Looked up from germline, CDR1 is MGHDK and CDR2 is SYGVNS. The CDR3, as DNA: TGTGCCAGCAGTGCCCATTCGGGGGGGCCAACTGAAGCTTTCTTT. This gives the protein CASSAHSGGPTEAFF.

The chain joins TRBV9 to TRBJ1-3; the D gene is possibly TRBD1 (6 bases). The V gene's germline CDR1 is SGDLS and CDR2 YYNGEE. CDR3 length: 14 amino acids. Trimming left V 0 bases short and J 4 bases short, with 8 bases between. CDR3 region: CASSVAQGGNTIYF. Written as DNA, the CDR3 is TGTGCCAGCAGCGTAGCTCAGGGGGGAAACACCATATATTTT. The full variable domain, in which reference TRBV9 and TRBJ1-3 provide the parts outside the CDR3, is DSGVTQTPKHLITATGQRVTLRCSPRSGDLSVYWYQQSLDQGLQFLIQYYNGEERAKGNILERFSAQQFPDLHSELNLSSLELGDSALYFCASSVAQGGNTIYFGEGSWLTVV.

The rearrangement joins TRBV7-3 to TRBJ1-1; 8 positions match TRBD1. CDR3 length equals 18 residues. In germline, CDR1 is SGHTA, CDR2 FQGTGA. V gave up 2 bases and J gave up 0 bases; unmatched junction bases: 11. DNA of the CDR3: TGTGCCAGCAGCTTATTTGGGACAGGAGTCAGTTTGAACACTGAAGCTTTCTTT. As protein: CASSLFGTGVSLNTEAFF.

The gene calls are TRBV6-6 and TRBJ2-7, with 10 bases aligning to TRBD2. V lost 5 bases, J lost 3 bases, and 1 base stayed unmatched. Looked up from germline, CDR1 is MNHNY and CDR2 is SVGAGI (reference sequence). CDR3 length: 13 amino acids. The CDR3 reads CASSPSGSYEQYF. Written as DNA, the CDR3 is TGTGCCAGCAGTCCTAGCGGGAGCTACGAGCAGTACTTC.

V usage is TRBV6-5 and J usage is TRBJ2-7, with D possibly TRBD1 on 6 matching bases. Per germline, CDR1 MNHEY and CDR2 SVGAGI. V was shortened by 6 bases and J by 0 bases, with 15 bases between the two germline ends. CDR3 length equals 15 residues. The CDR3 loop is CASSRRDTNSYEQYF. DNA of the CDR3: TGTGCCAGCAGCCGTCGGGACACCAACTCCTACGAGCAGTACTTC.

The V and J genes are TRBV14 and TRBJ2-5, with no clear D. CDR1 is SGHDN, CDR2 FVKESK, per germline. CDR3 length equals 13 residues. Trimming removed 4 bases from V and 9 bases from J, with 15 bases in between. CDR3 in DNA: TGTGCCAGCAGCCCCGTCCCCGGTGGTCCCCAGTACTTC. Its translation: CASSPVPGGPQYF. Combining the CDR3 with reference TRBV14 and TRBJ2-5 gives the whole variable domain EAGVTQFPSHSVIEKGQTVTLRCDPISGHDNLYWYRRVMGKEIKFLLHFVKESKQDESGMPNNRFLAERTGGTYSTLKVQPAELEDSGVYFCASSPVPGGPQYFGPGTRLLVL.

The chain employs TRBV3-1 (or the pseudogene TRBV3-2) and TRBJ2-7; D gene unclear. V was pared by 5 bases and J by 2 bases, with 7 bases between. The germline gives CDR1 LGHDT, CDR2 YNNKEL (reference sequence). The CDR3 is 12 residues long. In nucleotides, the CDR3 is TGTGCCAGCAGCGGGCGTACCTACGAGCAGTACTTC. Translated, it gives CASSGRTYEQYF.

This clone turned up a few times. This chain uses TRBV11-2 with TRBJ2-1; 9 nucleotides agree with TRBD1. Unmatched junction bases numbered 4, after V lost 5 bases and J lost 2 bases. This CDR3 has 15 residues. Per the germline V gene, CDR1 is SGHAT and CDR2 is FQNNGV. The CDR3: CASSLDRGTYNEQFF. CDR3 DNA sequence: TGTGCCAGCAGCCTCGACAGGGGGACCTACAATGAGCAGTTCTTC.